This TCR beta chain was sequenced during a study of shared clonotypes between healthy human individuals. Template for every sorted-subset replicate PCR totaled 150 to 250 ng DNA, 25,000 to 35,000 T cell genomes. Repertoires were generated with immunoSEQ multiplex PCR, while TCRdb's copy carries only in-frame clones and drops some. Found here are approximately 710,000 clones, 90% of them singletons; the top ten hold 34%. The source of this sequence is a man between 18 and 35 years old in good health. Some clones in this sample may be carry-over from other donors' samples. Sequenced sample: memory CD8+ T cells from PBMCs. Subset noted: CD45RO+ cells pooled with CCR7-negative TemRA cells.

The CDR3 DNA is TGCAGCGTTGTAACGCCTGGGAATCCCTACGAGCAGTACTTC. As protein: CSVVTPGNPYEQYF. The rearrangement joins TRBV29-1 to TRBJ2-7; no clear D. This CDR3 has 14 residues. In germline, CDR1 is SQVTM, CDR2 ANQGSEA. Trimming removed 4 bases from V and 2 bases from J, with 15 bases in between.